This is a list of T cell receptor beta chains from one sample in a study of immune cell composition in non-small cell lung cancer. Clones were sequenced by immunoSEQ multiplex PCR, and TCRdb holds only the in-frame ones, with some missing. The repertoire has thousands of clones, over 65% of them found once; the top ten carry more than 15%. The specimen sequenced was non-adjacent lung tissue. The source is a human donor with non-small cell lung cancer. Both conserved end residues are part of each CDR3. Fields, in order: clone size, D gene, V gene, J gene, CDR3 DNA, CDR3 protein. A D gene is named only where the DNA matches it firmly. Clone size is stated in some rows and not others, as once, few, many or a class when expanded.

>-|TRBD1|TRBV6-6|TRBJ2-1
TGTGCCAGCAGTTACTCCGACAGGGGGCGCGGCAATGAGCAGTTCTTC
CASSYSDRGRGNEQFF
>once|-|TRBV19|TRBJ2-7
TGTGCCAGTAGCCCGGACAGATACGAGCAGTACTTC
CASSPDRYEQYF
>-|-|TRBV6-1|TRBJ2-5
TGTGCCAGCAGTGAAGGGAGCGGAGAGACCCAGTACTTC
CASSEGSGETQYF
>-|-|TRBV14|TRBJ2-7
TGTGCCAGCAGTTATCTGGGGGGGCCTTGGGACGAGCAGTACTTC
CASSYLGGPWDEQYF
>-|-|TRBV9|TRBJ2-2
TGTGCCAGCAGCGTAGCAGGGAACACCGGGGAGCTGTTTTTT
CASSVAGNTGELFF
>-|TRBD2|TRBV5-1|TRBJ2-2
TGCGCCAGCAGCTTTCACAGCGCATGGGAGGGCACCGGGGAGCTGTTTTTT
CASSFHSAWEGTGELFF
>-|TRBD1|TRBV15|TRBJ2-7
TGTGCCACCAGCTTCCGACAGGGCCCCTACGAGCAGTACTTC
CATSFRQGPYEQYF
>-|-|TRBV15|TRBJ1-5
TGTGCCACCAGCAGATCCGGGACATCAAAGAGCAATCAGCCCCAGCATTTT
CATSRSGTSKSNQPQHF
>-|-|TRBV2|TRBJ2-5
TGTGCCAGCAGTGTCGGTGAGACCCAGTACTTC
CASSVGETQYF
>-|-|TRBV5-1|TRBJ1-4
TGCGCCAGCAGCTTGGAGGGGACAAATAATGAAAAACTGTTTTTT
CASSLEGTNNEKLFF
>once|TRBD2|TRBV9|TRBJ2-1
TGTGCCAGCAGACCGGGACTAAGCGAAGGGTGGAATGAGCAGTTCTTC
CASRPGLSEGWNEQFF
>-|TRBD1|TRBV19|TRBJ2-7
TGTGCCAGTAGCCCCTCAGGGGGAACCTCCTACGAGCAGTACTTC
CASSPSGGTSYEQYF